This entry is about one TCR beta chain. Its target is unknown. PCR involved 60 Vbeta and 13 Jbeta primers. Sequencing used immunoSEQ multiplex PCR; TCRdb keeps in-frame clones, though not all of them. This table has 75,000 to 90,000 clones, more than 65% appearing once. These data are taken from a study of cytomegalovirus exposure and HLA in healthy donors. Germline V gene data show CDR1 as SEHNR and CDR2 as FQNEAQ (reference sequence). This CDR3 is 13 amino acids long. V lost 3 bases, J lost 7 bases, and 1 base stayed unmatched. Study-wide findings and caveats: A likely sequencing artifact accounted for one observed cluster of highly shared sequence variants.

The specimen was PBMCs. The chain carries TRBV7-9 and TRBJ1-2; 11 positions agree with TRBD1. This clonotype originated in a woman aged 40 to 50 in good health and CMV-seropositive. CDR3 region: CASSLDRGLGYTF. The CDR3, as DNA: TGTGCCAGCAGCTTGGACAGGGGGCTTGGCTACACCTTC.